A single sample is the source of the 32 T cell receptor beta chains below, sequenced in a study of control samples from healthy donors and cancer patients (dated by TCRdb to between 2020 and 2021). The library came from the immunoSEQ multiplex PCR assay. This immuneACCESS table, as held by TCRdb, lists in-frame sequences with V and J called but not all clones. Of the missing ones, under half trace to an unresolved V gene in checked studies; the others have no known cause. This sample lists approximately 68,000 clones; 75% to 85% were detected once. The biggest ten clones account for approximately 15% of the sample. The sample taken for sequencing was blood. These receptors came from a man in his 60s in good health.

CDR3 bases: TGTGCCAGCAGTTTAAAGGGACAGGGGGCCACATTCTACGAGCAGTACTTC. It yields the protein CASSLKGQGATFYEQYF. The chain uses TRBV27 and TRBJ2-7, with 12 bases that match TRBD1. V trimming: 2 bases; J trimming: 3 bases; junction bases outside the gene matches: 8. The CDR3 has 17 amino acids. CDR1 is MNHEY, CDR2 SMNVEV, per germline (reference sequence).

This chain uses TRBV18 with TRBJ2-7; D possibly uses TRBD1 or TRBD2 (7 bases each). This CDR3 contains 15 residues. Germline loops: CDR1 KGHSH, CDR2 LQKENI. V lost 9 bases to trimming and J lost 4 bases, with 22 bases between them. CDR3 coding DNA: TGTGCCAGTTCCTTCGACCAGGGGGGGGATTACGAGCAGTACTTC. This encodes CASSFDQGGDYEQYF.

This chain links TRBV7-2 with TRBJ1-2; D is undetermined. CDR1 is SGHTA, CDR2 FQGNSA, per germline. The CDR3 runs 13 residues. The ends were cut back, 2 bases at V and 4 bases at J, with 8 bases in the middle. The CDR3 coding sequence is TGTGCCAGCAGCTTATCAACGATCTATGGCTACACCTTC. Translating it yields CASSLSTIYGYTF.

This clone was seen just once. The chain joins TRBV5-1 to TRBJ2-6; D is unclear. The CDR3 loop spans 14 amino acids. V was shortened by 3 bases and J by 0 bases, with 4 bases between the two germline ends. CDR1 and CDR2 from the germline V gene are SGHRS and YFSETQ. This chain's CDR3 is CASSYASGANVLTF. The CDR3 DNA is TGCGCCAGCAGCTATGCCTCTGGGGCCAACGTCCTGACTTTC.

In its sample, this clone was seen once. CDR3: CASSEATSETQYF. CDR3 nucleotides: TGTGCCAGCAGTGAAGCCACCTCGGAGACCCAGTACTTC. This sequence joins TRBV6-1 and TRBJ2-5; D remains ambiguous. Trimming shortened V by 0 bases and J by 5 bases, and 7 bases separated the two germline ends. This CDR3 comprises 13 residues. Looked up from germline, CDR1 is MNHNS and CDR2 is SASEGT.

The CDR3 sequence: CASSLYRDRNYGYTF. The CDR3 bases are TGTGCCAGTAGTCTCTACCGGGACAGGAACTATGGCTACACCTTC. The genes are TRBV19 and TRBJ1-2, with 8 bases identical to TRBD1. The ends lost 5 bases at V and 2 bases at J; junction bases unmatched: 7. Germline values: CDR1 LNHDA, CDR2 SQIVND (reference sequence). The CDR3 is made up of 15 amino acids.

This clone was found a few times. This chain uses TRBV7-8 with TRBJ2-4; D is uncertain. The V and J ends lost 3 bases and 0 bases respectively, with 6 bases between them. Germline loops: CDR1 SGHVS, CDR2 FQNEAQ. The CDR3 is 14 residues long. The CDR3 spells CASSFSLAKNIQYF. The CDR3 DNA reads as TGTGCCAGCAGCTTTTCTCTAGCCAAAAACATTCAGTACTTC.

V usage is TRBV25-1 and J usage is TRBJ1-6; no reliable D call. The CDR3 spans 14 residues. V lost 1 base and J lost 4, with 5 bases in between. Germline V CDR1 and CDR2: MGHDK, SYGVNS. Written as DNA, the CDR3 is TGTGCCAGCAGTGAATCTGGGTATAATTCACCCCTCCACTTT. Encoded protein: CASSESGYNSPLHF.

The chain couples TRBV6-4 to TRBJ1-5, with TRBD1 matching 8 bases. Germline V CDR1 and CDR2: MRHNA, SNTAGT. CDR3 length: 15 residues. The J segment lost 5 bases and the V segment lost 0 bases, leaving 3 bases of the junction unmatched. The chain's CDR3 is CASSDSGRGHQPQHF. CDR3 nucleotide sequence: TGTGCCAGCAGTGACTCGGGCAGGGGGCATCAGCCCCAGCATTTT.

This rearrangement joins TRBV28 to TRBJ2-5, with TRBD1 identical over 8 bases. The V gene end was trimmed by 5 bases and the J gene end by 5 bases; junction bases not matched to a gene: 7. CDR1 and CDR2 from the germline V gene are MDHEN and SYDVKM. This CDR3 is built from 14 residues. CDR3 residues: CASSKNQGAETQYF. For the CDR3, the DNA is TGTGCCAGCAGTAAAAACCAGGGGGCTGAGACCCAGTACTTC.

The chain combines TRBV5-4 with TRBJ2-1; 9 bases match TRBD2. This CDR3 contains 15 residues. The germline V gene encodes CDR1 SGHNT and CDR2 YYREEE (reference sequence). V was pared by 4 bases and J by 6 bases, with 8 bases of the junction left unmatched. Written as DNA, the CDR3 is TGTGCCAGCAGCCATCCAGGGACTAGCTCCAATGAGCAGTTCTTC. Translation: CASSHPGTSSNEQFF.

This clone showed up just once. The V call is TRBV19, the J call TRBJ1-5; 7 nucleotides match TRBD1. This CDR3 contains 14 residues. With V trimmed by 3 bases and J by 4 bases, 3 bases remained unmatched. From germline, CDR1 is LNHDA and CDR2 SQIVND (reference sequence). CDR3 in DNA: TGTGCCAGTAGTATTACAGGGGATAATCAGCCCCAGCATTTT. This translates into CASSITGDNQPQHF.

This sequence joins TRBV5-4 and TRBJ2-1, with 13 bases identical to TRBD2. V trimming: 4 bases; J trimming: 8 bases; junction bases outside the gene matches: 9. The CDR3 consists of 16 residues. The V gene's germline CDR1 is SGHNT and CDR2 YYREEE (reference sequence). CDR3 bases: TGTGCCAGCAGCCTAGAACTAGCGGGAGGGCCCCATGAGCAGTTCTTC. Translation gives CASSLELAGGPHEQFF. Variable domain in full (rest from reference TRBV5-4 and TRBJ2-1): ETGVTQSPTHLIKTRGQQVTLRCSSQSGHNTVSWYQQALGQGPQFIFQYYREEENGRGNFPPRFSGLQFPNYSSELNVNALELDDSALYLCASSLELAGGPHEQFFGPGTRLTVL.

V is TRBV29-1 and J is TRBJ1-1, with 8 bases fitting TRBD1. The CDR3 is 13 amino acids. In germline, CDR1 is SQVTM, CDR2 ANQGSEA. V gave up 7 bases and J gave up 1 base; unmatched junction bases: 5. CDR3 residues: CSGWDRWNTEAFF. Written as DNA, the CDR3 is TGCAGCGGATGGGACAGGTGGAACACTGAAGCTTTCTTT.

J is TRBJ1-2 and V is TRBV18; weak D call: TRBD1 (5 bases). The CDR3 runs to 15 residues. With 3 bases removed from V and 0 bases from J, the gap between germline ends came to 11 bases. CDR1 and CDR2 from the germline V gene are KGHSH and LQKENI. DNA of the CDR3: TGTGCCAGCTCACCTTCGACAGAAGCTAACTATGGCTACACCTTC. This gives the protein CASSPSTEANYGYTF.

V is TRBV11-2 and J is TRBJ1-1; 9 positions match TRBD1. The junction had 8 bases not matched to a gene; V was cut back by 6 bases and J by 3 bases. Germline loops: CDR1 SGHAT, CDR2 FQNNGV. CDR3 length: 15 residues. CDR3 region: CASRTGQGRDTEAFF. For the CDR3, the DNA is TGTGCCAGCAGAACAGGACAGGGGAGGGACACTGAAGCTTTCTTT. Complete variable domain (other parts from reference TRBV11-2 and TRBJ1-1): EAGVAQSPRYKIIEKRQSVAFWCNPISGHATLYWYQQILGQGPKLLIQFQNNGVVDDSQLPKDRFSAERLKGVDSTLKIQPAKLEDSAVYLCASRTGQGRDTEAFFGQGTRLTVV.

A few counts support this clone. The chain joins TRBV10-3 to TRBJ1-5; D gene ambiguous. V shed 5 bases and J shed 5 bases, with 10 bases lying between them. Germline CDR1 reads ENHRY; CDR2 reads SYGVKD. The CDR3 runs 13 residues. The CDR3 DNA reads as TGTGCCATCAGTATCGAAAGGGATCAGCCCCAGCATTTT. This sequence encodes CAISIERDQPQHF.

This clone was detected a few times. V is TRBV29-1 and J is TRBJ2-5; no reliable D call. Germline-derived CDR1 and CDR2 are SQVTM and ANQGSEA. CDR3 length: 12 amino acids. Deletions cut 0 bases from V and 5 bases from J, with 7 bases between. Here the CDR3 reads CSVEEQVETQYF. The CDR3 DNA follows: TGCAGCGTTGAAGAGCAGGTCGAGACCCAGTACTTC.

This clone was seen a single time. This chain joins TRBV19 and TRBJ2-2; TRBD2 matches at 15 bases. The CDR3 has 17 amino acids. V lost 9 bases to trimming and J lost 7 bases; unmatched junction nucleotides: 12. Germline-derived CDR1 and CDR2 are LNHDA and SQIVND (reference sequence). The CDR3 sequence is CASERTSGRAYGGELFF. Here the CDR3 DNA reads TGTGCCAGCGAAAGGACTAGCGGGAGGGCCTATGGCGGGGAGCTGTTTTTT.

The chain carries TRBV6-1 and TRBJ1-3, with D unclear. The CDR3 runs to 16 residues. The V and J ends lost 2 bases and 0 bases respectively, with 11 bases between them. Germline CDR1 and CDR2: MNHNS and SASEGT. Here the CDR3 reads CASSERRAVSGNTIYF. The CDR3 coding sequence is TGTGCCAGCAGTGAACGGCGGGCAGTCTCTGGAAACACCATATATTTT.

The chain couples TRBV5-1 to TRBJ1-6; D gene ambiguous. Germline V lookup: CDR1 SGHRS, CDR2 YFSETQ. The germline V and J ends were trimmed by 5 bases and 5 bases, with 11 bases remaining between them. This CDR3 has 14 residues. CDR3 residues: CASRVWPDNSPLHF. The CDR3 DNA follows: TGCGCCAGCAGGGTTTGGCCTGATAATTCACCCCTCCACTTT.

The genes are TRBV10-3 and TRBJ1-2; 7 bases fit TRBD1. J gave up 8 bases and V 6 bases, and 6 bases lay outside the gene matches. This CDR3 is 12 amino acids long. Per the germline V gene, CDR1 is ENHRY and CDR2 is SYGVKD. CDR3 sequence (DNA): TGTGCCATCAGCACAGGGGCACCAGGCTACACCTTC. Residues: CAISTGAPGYTF.

This clone was seen once. The chain joins TRBV10-3 to TRBJ1-5, with D unclear. In germline, CDR1 is ENHRY, CDR2 SYGVKD. This CDR3 has 13 amino acids. V dropped 3 bases and J dropped 0 bases, with 3 bases sitting between them. This chain's CDR3 is CAISDISNQPQHF. For the CDR3, the DNA is TGTGCCATCAGTGACATTAGCAATCAGCCCCAGCATTTT.

The CDR3: CASSPGGQGLYEQYF. The CDR3 DNA sequence: TGTGCCAGTAGTCCGGGGGGACAGGGCCTTTACGAGCAGTACTTC. The chain carries TRBV19 and TRBJ2-7; 9 positions agree with TRBD1. The CDR3 is 15 amino acids. From germline, CDR1 is LNHDA and CDR2 SQIVND (reference sequence). V was clipped by 5 bases and J by 4 bases; unmatched bases: 9.

This clone was observed a single time. The chain couples TRBV7-8 to TRBJ2-7; 9 nucleotides line up with TRBD2. From germline, CDR1 is SGHVS and CDR2 FQNEAQ. V trimming: 5 bases; J trimming: 3 bases; junction bases outside the gene matches: 5. The CDR3 consists of 14 residues. CDR3 nucleotide sequence: TGTGCCAGCAGCCCGGTAGCGGGGGACTACGAGCAGTACTTC. Protein product: CASSPVAGDYEQYF. Full variable domain (remainder filled in from reference TRBV7-8 and TRBJ2-7): GAGVSQSPRYKVAKRGQDVALRCDPISGHVSLFWYQQALGQGPEFLTYFQNEAQLDKSGLPSDRFFAERPEGSVSTLKIQRTQQEDSAVYLCASSPVAGDYEQYFGPGTRLTVT.

This clone was picked up a small number of times. The chain uses TRBV6-6 and TRBJ1-2; 8 bases map to TRBD1. Germline loops: CDR1 MNHNY, CDR2 SVGAGI (reference sequence). V shed 6 bases and J 6 bases; nucleotides not matched to a gene: 6. The CDR3 runs 13 residues. CDR3 in amino acids: CASRYRGYDGYTF. The CDR3 region has the DNA TGTGCCAGCAGGTACAGGGGGTACGATGGCTACACCTTC.

CDR3 in amino acids: CASRYHEGAFGEQYF. The CDR3, as DNA: TGTGCCAGCAGGTACCACGAGGGGGCCTTTGGAGAGCAGTACTTC. The V gene is TRBV6-2 or TRBV6-3, the J gene TRBJ2-7; TRBD1 aligns across 7 bases. Looked up from germline, CDR1 is MNHEY and CDR2 is SVGEGT. The CDR3 length is 15 residues. V lost 6 bases, J lost 7 bases, and 15 bases stayed unmatched.

The chain combines TRBV7-2 with TRBJ2-7, with TRBD2 identical over 13 bases. Germline V lookup: CDR1 SGHTA, CDR2 FQGNSA. The CDR3 consists of 16 residues. After removal of 6 bases from V and 2 bases from J, the junction contained 7 bases not matched to a gene. CDR3 amino acids: CASRVLAGGYPYEQYF. The DNA for the CDR3 is TGTGCCAGCAGGGTACTAGCGGGAGGGTATCCCTACGAGCAGTACTTC.

In this sample, this clone turned up once. This chain links TRBV28 with TRBJ1-5; TRBD1 aligns across 9 bases. Per the germline V gene, CDR1 is MDHEN and CDR2 is SYDVKM. V gave up 5 bases and J gave up 4 bases; unmatched junction bases: 6. The CDR3 covers 15 residues. Here the CDR3 DNA reads TGTGCCAGCAGTCGGGACAGGGAGGTGAATCAGCCCCAGCATTTT. Translated, it gives CASSRDREVNQPQHF.

V is TRBV7-8 and J is TRBJ2-7; TRBD2 matches 7 bases. Trimming removed 0 bases from V and 4 bases from J; junction bases left unmatched: 3. Germline lookup yields CDR1 SGHVS and CDR2 FQNEAQ. The CDR3 consists of 14 residues. CDR3 region: CASSLAVRGYEQYF. As DNA, the CDR3 is TGTGCCAGCAGCTTAGCGGTGCGGGGGTACGAGCAGTACTTC.

This chain uses TRBV2 with TRBJ1-4, with D perhaps matching TRBD1 (6 bases). The CDR3 runs 14 residues. The V end was cut by 7 bases, the J end by 7 bases, with 16 bases between. The germline CDR1 and CDR2 sequences are SNHLY and FYNNEI. DNA of the CDR3: TGTGCCAGCACCTATGGGGACATCGGTGAAAAACTGTTTTTT. Translated, it gives CASTYGDIGEKLFF.

The chain combines TRBV7-2 with TRBJ2-1; 7 bases match TRBD2. V lost 4 bases, J lost 9 bases, and 3 bases stayed unmatched. The germline V gene encodes CDR1 SGHTA and CDR2 FQGNSA. CDR3 length: 12 amino acids. The CDR3 sequence is CASSWDYSEQFF. Here the CDR3 DNA reads TGTGCCAGCAGCTGGGACTATAGTGAGCAGTTCTTC.